This record concerns one T cell receptor beta chain sequence. It lacks a known antigen. No much larger clone is present one base from it, and per-base qualities are unavailable. V ends up 1 base short and J 4 bases short, with an unmatched junction base count of 1. The germline V gene sets CDR1 to MNHEY and CDR2 to SVGAGI. Measured from the cysteine to the phenylalanine, the CDR3 is 16 residues long. Of all the DNA, just the CDR3 is kept, 48 bases in frame from base 1. This sample stems from a study of OX40 agonist ivuxolimab in advanced cancers. Describing the broader study: The costimulatory receptor OX40 (CD134) was targeted by ivuxolimab, a fully human IgG2 agonistic monoclonal antibody. Three dose-escalation patients achieved partial responses, one with hepatocellular carcinoma and two with cutaneous melanoma. The point of sequencing TCRbeta in the periphery was to test whether ivuxolimab changed TCR sequence diversity and drove clonal T-cell expansion. Prior anti-PD-1, anti-PD-L1 or anti-CTLA-4 therapy was permitted, and less than 45% of dose-escalation patients had received checkpoint inhibitors. Intravenous ivuxolimab was administered to patients every 2 weeks at six dose levels: 0.01, 0.1, 0.3, 1.5, 3 and 10 mg/kg. Of the 50 to 55 patients in dose escalation, around 20 had hepatocellular carcinoma, around 15 had melanoma, 9 had renal cell carcinoma and 9 had head and neck cancer. The paper reports the monotherapy dose-escalation portion (N = 52 patients) of the phase I ivuxolimab trial. The dose-escalation cohort was roughly 80% male with a mean age of roughly 60 years, ranging from 23 to 79.

General findings and caveats noted by the study authors: In the 0.1-3.0 mg/kg groups, partial responders were among the patients with the lowest normalized peripheral clonal expansion, particularly in CD8+ T cells. Clonal expansion of both CD4+ and CD8+ blood T cells was observed from baseline to week 6 at doses 0.1 to 3.0 mg/kg. After ivuxolimab, CD8+ T cells had more expanded clones than CD4+ T cells on average. The antigen specificity of the peripheral T cells that underwent clonal expansion was not determined. Low levels of normalized T-cell clonal expansion were also seen in some nonresponding patients.

Genomic DNA was extracted from sorted cells for sequencing of the TCRbeta CDR3 region. The immunoSEQ Assay was used for sequencing of TCRbeta CDR3 regions. The clones in this table, taken by TCRdb from immuneACCESS, are in-frame only. Not every clone is retained; where verified, under half of the shortfall comes from an unresolved V gene, and the cause of the rest is unknown. This sample holds tens of thousands of clones; approximately 85% were observed only once. The leading ten clones occupy approximately 2% of the sample. The trial excluded patients who had a history of autoimmune disease or who were on systemic immunosuppression. In every dose cohort, peripheral blood was drawn for TCR sequencing at baseline, cycle 4 day 1, and cycle 7 day 1. Samples were obtained from an open-label, multicenter, first-in-human phase I dose-escalation trial of ivuxolimab. The trial enrolled adults with locally advanced or metastatic head and neck squamous cell, hepatocellular, melanoma or renal cell carcinoma. Before TCR sequencing, CD4+ T cells and CD8+ T cells from peripheral blood were sorted into separate populations.

Sequences were derived from CD4+ or CD8+ T cells sorted from blood, sampled in a trial of the OX40 agonist ivuxolimab. The clonotype originates from an adult with an advanced solid tumor such as melanoma, head and neck, liver or kidney cancer. The receptor chain draws on TRBV6-5 and TRBJ2-4; a stretch of 13 junction bases matches TRBD2. DNA sequence: TGTGCCAGCAGTTACTTACTAGCGGGAGGGAAAAACATTCAGTACTTC. It specifies CASSYLLAGGKNIQYF.